This T cell receptor beta chain was sequenced for a study of metastatic and nonmetastatic thyroid tumors. No patient received treatment before thyroid surgery. Only a few counts were recorded for this clone. TCRdb re-called clones from the PCR reads using MiXCR. The sample consists of about 11,000 clones, about 25% of them appearing once. From germline, CDR1 is LNHDA and CDR2 SQIVND (reference sequence). CDR3 length equals 16 residues. The V gene end was trimmed by 6 bases and the J gene end by 4 bases; junction bases not matched to a gene: 9. The sequence came from a female donor with papillary thyroid cancer or a benign thyroid nodule (not recorded which). Some clones in this sample may be carry-over from other donors' samples. The chain joins TRBV19 to TRBJ2-1, with 10 bases matching TRBD1. Sequenced: tumor tissue. The CDR3 protein is CASRRDRDRGYNEQFF. The CDR3 coding sequence is TGTGCCAGTAGGAGAGACCGGGACAGGGGATACAATGAGCAGTTCTTC. Using reference TRBV19 and TRBJ2-1 for the parts outside the CDR3, the full variable domain is DGGITQSPKYLFRKEGQNVTLSCEQNLNHDAMYWYRQDPGQGLRLIYYSQIVNDFQKGDIAEGYSVSREKKESFPLTVTSAQKNPTAFYLCASRRDRDRGYNEQFFGPGTRLTVL.